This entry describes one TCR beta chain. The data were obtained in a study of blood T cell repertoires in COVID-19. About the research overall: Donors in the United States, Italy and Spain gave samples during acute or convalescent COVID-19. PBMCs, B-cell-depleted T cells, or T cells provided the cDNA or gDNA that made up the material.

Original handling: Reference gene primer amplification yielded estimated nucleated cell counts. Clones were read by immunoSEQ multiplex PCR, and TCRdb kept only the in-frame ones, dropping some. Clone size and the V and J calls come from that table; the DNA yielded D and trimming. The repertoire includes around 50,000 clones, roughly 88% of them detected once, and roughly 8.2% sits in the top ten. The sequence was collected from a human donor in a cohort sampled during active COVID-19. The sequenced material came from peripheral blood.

The CDR3 DNA reads as TGTGCCAGCTCACCACCGGGACAGGGGGCGTCAAACTATGGCTACACCTTC. It specifies CASSPPGQGASNYGYTF. The rearrangement joins TRBV18 to TRBJ1-2; 12 nucleotides line up with TRBD1. Germline V gene lookup returns CDR1 KGHSH and CDR2 LQKENI. The CDR3 is made up of 17 amino acids. V shed 0 bases and J 2 bases; nucleotides not matched to a gene: 4.